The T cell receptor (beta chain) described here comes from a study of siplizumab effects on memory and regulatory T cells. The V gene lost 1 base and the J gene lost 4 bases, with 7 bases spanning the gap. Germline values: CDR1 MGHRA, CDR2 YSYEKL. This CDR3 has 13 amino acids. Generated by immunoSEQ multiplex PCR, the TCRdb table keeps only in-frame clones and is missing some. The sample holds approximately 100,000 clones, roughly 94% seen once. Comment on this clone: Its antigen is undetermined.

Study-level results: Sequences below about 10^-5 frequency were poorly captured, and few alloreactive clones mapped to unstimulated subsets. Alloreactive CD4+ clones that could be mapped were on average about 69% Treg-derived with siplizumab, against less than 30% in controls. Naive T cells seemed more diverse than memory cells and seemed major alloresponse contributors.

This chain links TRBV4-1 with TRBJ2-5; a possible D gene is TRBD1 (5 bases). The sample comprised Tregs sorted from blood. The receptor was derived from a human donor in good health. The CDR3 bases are TGCGCCAGCAGCCAAGGGGGCAGAGAGACCCAGTACTTC. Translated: CASSQGGRETQYF.